The sequence of this T cell receptor beta chain was determined in a study of shared clonotypes between healthy human individuals. Study results and caveats: Only blood was sampled; tissue repertoires likely differ. Clonotypes shared by all four donors outscored non-shared clonotypes in generation probability.

Some clones are missing from TCRdb's copy, which holds only in-frame ones; the method was immunoSEQ multiplex PCR. The repertoire holds some 2 million clones, with 90% to 95% as singletons. V was pared by 8 bases and J by 7 bases, with 17 bases between. Germline CDR1 and CDR2: GTSNPN and SVGIG (reference sequence). This CDR3 spans 13 amino acids. This clone was recorded a few times. Antigen unknown. Caucasian adults residing in Nashville, Tennessee made up all the donors. Naive CD45RA+ and memory CD45RA-negative subsets were split from CD4+ cells. The chain carries TRBV30 and TRBJ1-4, with unresolved D. This sequence was found in a man in his late teens or twenties in good health. Material: naive CD4+ T cells sorted from blood. Subset: CD45RA+ positively selected. The CDR3 is CASSRRGGEKLFF. CDR3 nucleotides: TGTGCCAGCAGTAGACGGGGAGGTGAAAAACTGTTTTTT.